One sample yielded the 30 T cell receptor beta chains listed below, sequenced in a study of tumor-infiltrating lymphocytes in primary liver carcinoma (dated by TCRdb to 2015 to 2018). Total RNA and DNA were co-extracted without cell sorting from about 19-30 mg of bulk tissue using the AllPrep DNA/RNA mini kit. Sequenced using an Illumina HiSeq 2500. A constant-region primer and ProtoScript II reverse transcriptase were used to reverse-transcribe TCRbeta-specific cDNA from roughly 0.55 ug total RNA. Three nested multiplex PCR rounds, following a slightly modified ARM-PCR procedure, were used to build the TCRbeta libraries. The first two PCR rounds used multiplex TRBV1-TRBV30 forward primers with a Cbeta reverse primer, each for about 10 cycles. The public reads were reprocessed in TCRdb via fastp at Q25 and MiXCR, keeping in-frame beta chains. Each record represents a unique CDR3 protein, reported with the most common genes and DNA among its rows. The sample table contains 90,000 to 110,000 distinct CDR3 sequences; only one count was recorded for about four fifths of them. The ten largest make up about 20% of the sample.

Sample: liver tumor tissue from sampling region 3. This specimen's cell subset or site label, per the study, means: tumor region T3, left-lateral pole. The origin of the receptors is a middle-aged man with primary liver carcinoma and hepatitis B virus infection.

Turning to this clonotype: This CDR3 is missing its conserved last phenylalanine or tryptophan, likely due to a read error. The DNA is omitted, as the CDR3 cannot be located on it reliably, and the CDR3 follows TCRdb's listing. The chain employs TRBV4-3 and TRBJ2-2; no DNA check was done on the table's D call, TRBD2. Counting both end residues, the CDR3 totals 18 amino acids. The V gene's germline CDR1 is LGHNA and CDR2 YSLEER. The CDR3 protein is CASSQITSGHTNTGELFS.

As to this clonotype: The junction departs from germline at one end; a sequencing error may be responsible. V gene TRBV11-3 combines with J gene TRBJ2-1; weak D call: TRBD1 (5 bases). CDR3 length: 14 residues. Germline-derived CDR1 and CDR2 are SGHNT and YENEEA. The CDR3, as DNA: TGTGCCGGCAGCTTAGGGGCCAGCAACAATGACCAGTTCTTC. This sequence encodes CAGSLGASNNDQFF.

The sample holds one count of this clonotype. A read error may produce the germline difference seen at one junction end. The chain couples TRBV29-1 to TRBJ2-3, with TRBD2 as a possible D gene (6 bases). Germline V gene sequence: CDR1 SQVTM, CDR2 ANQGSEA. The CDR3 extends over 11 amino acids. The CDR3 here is CSVSPGDTQCF. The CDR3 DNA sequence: TGCAGCGTTTCCCCGGGGGATACGCAATGTTTT.

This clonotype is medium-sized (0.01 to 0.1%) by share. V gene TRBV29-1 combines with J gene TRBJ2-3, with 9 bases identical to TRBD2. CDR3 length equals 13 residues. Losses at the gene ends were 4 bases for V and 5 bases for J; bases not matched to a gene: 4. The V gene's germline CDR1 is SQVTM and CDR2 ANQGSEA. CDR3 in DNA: TGCAGCGTTGTACTAGCGGGTATAGATACGCAGTATTTT. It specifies CSVVLAGIDTQYF.

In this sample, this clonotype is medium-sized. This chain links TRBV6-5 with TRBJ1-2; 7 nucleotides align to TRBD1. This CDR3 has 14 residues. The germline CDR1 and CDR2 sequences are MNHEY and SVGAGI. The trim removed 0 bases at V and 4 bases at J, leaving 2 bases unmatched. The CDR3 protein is CASSYSWDSYGYTF. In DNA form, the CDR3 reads TGTGCCAGCAGTTACTCGTGGGACAGCTATGGCTACACCTTC.

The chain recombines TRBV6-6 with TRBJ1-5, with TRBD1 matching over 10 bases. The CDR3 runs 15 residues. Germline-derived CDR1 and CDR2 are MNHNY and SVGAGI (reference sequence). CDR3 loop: CTNSCGQGDGQPQHF. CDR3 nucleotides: TGTACCAACAGTTGCGGACAGGGGGACGGTCAGCCCCAGCATTTT.

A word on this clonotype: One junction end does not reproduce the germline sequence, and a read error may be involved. CDR3 in amino acids: CSSSAPGTSAGGITQYF. The CDR3 DNA reads as TGTTCCAGCAGCGCCCCCGGGACTAGCGCTGGGGGGATTACGCAGTATTTT. The chain links TRBV5-4 to TRBJ2-3, with TRBD2 identical over 10 bases. The CDR3 runs 17 residues. Germline CDR1 reads SGHNT; CDR2 reads YYREEE (reference sequence). Full variable domain (outside the CDR3, taken from reference TRBV5-4 and TRBJ2-3): ETGVTQSPTHLIKTRGQQVTLRCSSQSGHNTVSWYQQALGQGPQFIFQYYREEENGRGNFPPRFSGLQFPNYSSELNVNALELDDSALYLCSSSAPGTSAGGITQYFGPGTRLTVL.

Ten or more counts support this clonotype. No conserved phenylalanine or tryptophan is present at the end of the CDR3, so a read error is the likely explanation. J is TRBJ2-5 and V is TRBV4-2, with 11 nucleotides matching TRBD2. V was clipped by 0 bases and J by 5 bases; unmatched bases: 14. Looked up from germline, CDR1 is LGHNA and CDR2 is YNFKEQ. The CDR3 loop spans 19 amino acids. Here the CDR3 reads CASSQDRLVAGGPGETQYS. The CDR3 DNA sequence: TGTGCCAGCAGCCAAGATCGGTTGGTAGCGGGAGGGCCCGGGGAGACCCAGTACTCC.

The CDR3 here is CANSPGSGTGGYNEQFF. CDR3 coding DNA: TGTGCCAACAGCCCGGGTTCGGGGACAGGGGGGTACAATGAGCAGTTCTTC. This chain joins TRBV12-3 or TRBV12-4 and TRBJ2-1, with 11 bases that match TRBD1. There are 17 residues in the CDR3. V was clipped by 10 bases and J by 4 bases; unmatched bases: 15.

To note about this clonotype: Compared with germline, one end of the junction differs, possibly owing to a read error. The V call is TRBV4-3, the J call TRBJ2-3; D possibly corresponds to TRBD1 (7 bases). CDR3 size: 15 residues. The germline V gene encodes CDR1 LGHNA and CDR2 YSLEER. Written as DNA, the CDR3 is TGCACCAGCAGCCGCCGACATGGGGGGACAGATATGCAGTATTTT. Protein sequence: CTSSRRHGGTDMQYF.

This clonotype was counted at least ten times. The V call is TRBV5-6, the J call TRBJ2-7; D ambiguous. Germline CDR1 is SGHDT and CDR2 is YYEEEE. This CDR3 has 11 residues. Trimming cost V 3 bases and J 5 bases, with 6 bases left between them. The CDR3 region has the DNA TGTGCCAGCAGCTACGAGGACGAGCAGTACTTC. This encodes CASSYEDEQYF.

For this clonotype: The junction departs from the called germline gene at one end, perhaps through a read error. DNA of the CDR3: TGCAGCGCTGAAGGGGGGCGTATCGACGAGCAGTACTTC. Amino acids: CSAEGGRIDEQYF. The chain couples TRBV29-1 to TRBJ2-7; D is possibly TRBD1 or TRBD2 (6 bases each). CDR3 length: 13 residues. Germline CDR1 reads SQVTM; CDR2 reads ANQGSEA.

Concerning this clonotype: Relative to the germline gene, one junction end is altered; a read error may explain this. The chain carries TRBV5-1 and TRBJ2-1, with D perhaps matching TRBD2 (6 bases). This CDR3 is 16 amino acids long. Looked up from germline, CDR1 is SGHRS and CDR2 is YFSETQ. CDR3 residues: CASSLTLGRGHNEQFF. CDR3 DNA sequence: TGCGCCAGCAGCTTGACCCTAGGGCGGGGCCACAACGAGCAGTTCTTC.

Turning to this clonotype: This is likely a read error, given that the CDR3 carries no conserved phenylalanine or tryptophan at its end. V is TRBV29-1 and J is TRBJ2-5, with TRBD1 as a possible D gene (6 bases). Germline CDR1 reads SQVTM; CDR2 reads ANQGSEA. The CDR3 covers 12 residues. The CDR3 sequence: CGDMDSGETQYI. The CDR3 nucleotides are TGCGGCGATATGGACAGTGGAGAGACCCAGTACATC.

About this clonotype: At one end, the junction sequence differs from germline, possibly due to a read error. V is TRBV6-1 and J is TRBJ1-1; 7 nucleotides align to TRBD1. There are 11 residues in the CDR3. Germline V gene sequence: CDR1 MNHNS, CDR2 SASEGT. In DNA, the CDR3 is TGTGTCAGCAAGCCGGGACAGATAGCTTTCTTT. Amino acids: CVSKPGQIAFF.

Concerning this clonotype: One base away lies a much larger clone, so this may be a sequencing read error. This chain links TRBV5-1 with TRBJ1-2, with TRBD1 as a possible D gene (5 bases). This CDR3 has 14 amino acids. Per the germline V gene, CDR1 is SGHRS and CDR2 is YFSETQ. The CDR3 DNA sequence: TGCGCCAGCAGCCTGGACACGGAGGGCTATGGCTACTCCTTC. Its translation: CASSLDTEGYGYSF.

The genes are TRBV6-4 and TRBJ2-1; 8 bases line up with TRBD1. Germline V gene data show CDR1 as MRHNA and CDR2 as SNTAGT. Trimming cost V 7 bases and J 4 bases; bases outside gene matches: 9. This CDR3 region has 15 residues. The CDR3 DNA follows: TGTGCCAGCAATGTCCAGGGGGCGGCATACAATGAGCAGTTCTTC. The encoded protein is CASNVQGAAYNEQFF.

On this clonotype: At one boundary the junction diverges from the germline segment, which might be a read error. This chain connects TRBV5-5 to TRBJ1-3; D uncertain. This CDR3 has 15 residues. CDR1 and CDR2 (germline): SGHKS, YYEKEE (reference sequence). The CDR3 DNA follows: TGTTCCAGCAGCTCGGTGGGTCAGGCTGGAAACACCATATATTTT. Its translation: CSSSSVGQAGNTIYF.

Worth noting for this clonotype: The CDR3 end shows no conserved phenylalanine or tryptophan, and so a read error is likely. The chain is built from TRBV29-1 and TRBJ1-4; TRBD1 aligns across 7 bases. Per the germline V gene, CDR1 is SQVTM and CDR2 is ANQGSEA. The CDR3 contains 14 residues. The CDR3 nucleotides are TGCAGTAGTTCTCGACAGGGACATTATGAAAAACTGTTTTTG. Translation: CSSSRQGHYEKLFL.

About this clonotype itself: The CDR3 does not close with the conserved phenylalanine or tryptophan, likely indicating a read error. CDR3 region: CASRPGLVGRQFL. The CDR3 DNA reads TGTGCCAGCAGACCGGGACTAGTCGGGAGGCAGTTCTTA. The chain uses TRBV6-2 or TRBV6-3 and TRBJ2-1, with 8 nucleotides matching TRBD2. V was pared by 6 bases and J by 12 bases, with 10 bases of the junction left unmatched. Germline V gene sequence: CDR1 MNHEY, CDR2 SVGEGT. This CDR3 has 13 residues.

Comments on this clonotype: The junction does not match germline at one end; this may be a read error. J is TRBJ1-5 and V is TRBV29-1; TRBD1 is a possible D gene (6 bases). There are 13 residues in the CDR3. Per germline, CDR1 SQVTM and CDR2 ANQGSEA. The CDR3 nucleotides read TGCAGCGTTCTACAGGGTCCAAATCAGCCCCATCATTTC. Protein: CSVLQGPNQPHHF.

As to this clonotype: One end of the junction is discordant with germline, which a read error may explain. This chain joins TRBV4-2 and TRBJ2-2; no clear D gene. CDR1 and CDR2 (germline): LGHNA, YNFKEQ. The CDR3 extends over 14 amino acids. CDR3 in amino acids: CASSPDRSTEELFF. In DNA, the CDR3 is TGTGCCAGCAGCCCGGATCGTTCCACCGAGGAGCTGTTTTTT.

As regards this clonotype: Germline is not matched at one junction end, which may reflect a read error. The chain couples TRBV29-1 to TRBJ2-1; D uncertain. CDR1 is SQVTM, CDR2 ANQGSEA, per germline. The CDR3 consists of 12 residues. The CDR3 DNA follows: TGCAGCGTAGATTCAAGAGTCCATGATCAGTTCTTC. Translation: CSVDSRVHDQFF.

CDR3 coding DNA: TGCGCCAGCAAGTACGCCTCCTCCTACGAGCAGTACTTC. This sequence encodes CASKYASSYEQYF. The chain combines TRBV5-1 with TRBJ2-7; D is undetermined. The CDR3 contains 13 residues. Germline CDR1 reads SGHRS; CDR2 reads YFSETQ. V was trimmed by 6 bases and J by 0 bases, leaving 10 bases between them.

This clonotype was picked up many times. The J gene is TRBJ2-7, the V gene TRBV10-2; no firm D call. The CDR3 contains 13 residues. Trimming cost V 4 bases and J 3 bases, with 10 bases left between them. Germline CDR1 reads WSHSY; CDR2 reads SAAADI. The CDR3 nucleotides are TGCGCCAGCAGTGGGGCACTCTACTACGAGCAGTACTTC. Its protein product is CASSGALYYEQYF.

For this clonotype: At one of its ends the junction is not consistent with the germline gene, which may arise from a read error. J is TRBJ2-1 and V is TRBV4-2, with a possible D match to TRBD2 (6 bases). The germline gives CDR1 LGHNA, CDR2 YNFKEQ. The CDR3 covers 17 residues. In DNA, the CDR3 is TGTGCCAGCAACCAATGCGGTAGCGGAGACTCCTACAATGAGCAGTTCTTC. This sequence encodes CASNQCGSGDSYNEQFF.

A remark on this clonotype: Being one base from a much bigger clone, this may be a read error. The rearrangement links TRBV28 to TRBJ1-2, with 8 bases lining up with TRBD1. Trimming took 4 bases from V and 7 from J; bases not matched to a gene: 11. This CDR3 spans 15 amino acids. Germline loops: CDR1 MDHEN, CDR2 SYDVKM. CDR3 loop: CASSSARQGKGGYTF. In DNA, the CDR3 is TGTGCCAGCAGTTCCGCCCGACAGGGGAAGGGTGGCTACACCTTC.

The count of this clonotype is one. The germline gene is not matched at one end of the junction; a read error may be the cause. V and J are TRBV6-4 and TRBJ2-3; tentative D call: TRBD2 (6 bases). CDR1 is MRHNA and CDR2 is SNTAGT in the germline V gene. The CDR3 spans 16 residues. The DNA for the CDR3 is TGTGCCAGCAGTGAATCCGGGACTGGCGGCACAGATACGCATTATTTT. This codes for CASSESGTGGTDTHYF.

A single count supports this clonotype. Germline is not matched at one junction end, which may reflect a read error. CDR3 coding DNA: TGTGCCCGCAGCCAAGATAGAGCTAATGGGTACTACGAGCAGTACTTC. It yields the protein CARSQDRANGYYEQYF. This sequence joins TRBV4-2 and TRBJ2-7; no reliable D call. CDR1 is LGHNA and CDR2 is YNFKEQ in the germline V gene. This CDR3 spans 16 amino acids.

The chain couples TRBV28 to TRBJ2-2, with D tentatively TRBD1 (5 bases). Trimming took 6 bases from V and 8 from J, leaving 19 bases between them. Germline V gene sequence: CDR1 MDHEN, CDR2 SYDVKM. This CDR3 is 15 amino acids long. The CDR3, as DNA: TGTGCCAGCAGCCCCGCCTGGACGGACATTGGGGAGCTGTTTTTT. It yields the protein CASSPAWTDIGELFF. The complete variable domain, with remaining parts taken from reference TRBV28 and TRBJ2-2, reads DVKVTQSSRYLVKRTGEKVFLECVQDMDHENMFWYRQDPGLGLRLIYFSYDVKMKEKGDIPEGYSVSREKKERFSLILESASTNQTSMYLCASSPAWTDIGELFFGEGSRLTVL.